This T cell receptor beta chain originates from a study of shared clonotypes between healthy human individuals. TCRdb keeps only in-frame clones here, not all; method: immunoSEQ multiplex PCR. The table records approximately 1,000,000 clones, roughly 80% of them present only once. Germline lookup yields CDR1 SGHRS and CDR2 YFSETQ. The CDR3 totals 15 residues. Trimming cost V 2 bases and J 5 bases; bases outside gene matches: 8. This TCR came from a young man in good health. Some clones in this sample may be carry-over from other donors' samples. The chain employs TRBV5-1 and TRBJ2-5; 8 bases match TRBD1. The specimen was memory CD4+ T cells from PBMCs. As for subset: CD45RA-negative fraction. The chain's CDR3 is CASSFSGQGVETQYF. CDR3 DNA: TGCGCCAGCAGCTTTTCCGGACAGGGTGTGGAGACCCAGTACTTC.